Following are 9 T cell receptor beta chains from one sample sequenced in a study of T cell changes during pregnancy in multiple sclerosis. Using immunoSEQ multiplex PCR, the repertoire was profiled, and TCRdb retains in-frame clones only, with some absent. The sample includes approximately 59,000 clones, 90% to 95% of them seen just once. Material: peripheral blood, obtained in the third trimester of pregnancy. These receptors were collected from a female donor in good health, enrolled as a control in a pregnancy study.

V and J are TRBV2 and TRBJ2-4; TRBD1 is a possible D gene (5 bases). This CDR3 has 13 amino acids. Trimming took off 9 bases at V and 3 bases at J, with 12 bases between the two ends. CDR1 is SNHLY, CDR2 FYNNEI, per germline. CDR3 amino acids: CASDSTLKNIQYF. CDR3 bases: TGTGCCAGTGACAGCACCCTCAAAAACATTCAGTACTTC. The entire variable domain, with the rest obtained from reference TRBV2 and TRBJ2-4, is as follows: EPEVTQTPSHQVTQMGQEVILRCVPISNHLYFYWYRQILGQKVEFLVSFYNNEISEKSEIFDDQFSVERPDGSNFTLKIRSTKLEDSAMYFCASDSTLKNIQYFGAGTRLSVL.

This rearrangement joins TRBV2 to TRBJ2-7, with no clear D. There are 12 residues in the CDR3. Deletions cut 7 bases from V and 2 bases from J, with 9 bases between. Germline CDR1 and CDR2: SNHLY and FYNNEI. CDR3 loop: CASIDSTYEQYF. CDR3 sequence (DNA): TGTGCCAGCATAGACTCTACCTACGAGCAGTACTTC.

The CDR3 DNA reads TGCGCCAGCAGCCAAGCCGCCGGGACAGGGGCCTACGAGCAGTACTTC. Residues: CASSQAAGTGAYEQYF. This rearrangement joins TRBV4-1 to TRBJ2-7; 10 bases fit TRBD1. Per the germline V gene, CDR1 is MGHRA and CDR2 is YSYEKL. This CDR3 spans 16 amino acids. The ends lost 1 base at V and 2 bases at J; junction bases unmatched: 5.

The chain has TRBV29-1 and TRBJ2-7; tentatively, D is TRBD2 (6 bases). The germline V and J ends were trimmed by 7 bases and 1 base, with 20 bases remaining between them. The germline V gene encodes CDR1 SQVTM and CDR2 ANQGSEA. CDR3 size: 15 residues. CDR3 in amino acids: CSGVVSLALSYEQYF. The CDR3 DNA is TGCAGCGGTGTGGTCTCACTAGCTCTATCCTACGAGCAGTACTTC.

This clone appeared once. The rearrangement links TRBV13 to TRBJ1-1; unclear D gene. The CDR3 covers 16 residues. Germline V gives CDR1 PRHDT, CDR2 FYEKMQ (reference sequence). V lost 5 bases, J lost 0 bases, and 16 bases lay in between. CDR3 nucleotide sequence: TGTGCCAGCAGCCGTTGGACTAATCCCGTGAACACTGAAGCTTTCTTT. Translating it yields CASSRWTNPVNTEAFF.

The rearrangement joins TRBV30 to TRBJ1-2, with unresolved D. V lost 0 bases to trimming and J lost 2 bases, with 16 bases between them. Germline-derived CDR1 and CDR2 are GTSNPN and SVGIG (reference sequence). CDR3 length: 16 amino acids. DNA of the CDR3: TGTGCCTGGAGTGTAAGAGGGTCCCCAACGAACTATGGCTACACCTTC. Protein product: CAWSVRGSPTNYGYTF.

This sequence joins TRBV28 and TRBJ1-5; D remains ambiguous. The CDR3 has 16 amino acids. Trimming left V 2 bases short and J 0 bases short, with 11 bases between. Germline loops: CDR1 MDHEN, CDR2 SYDVKM. This chain's CDR3 is CASSLITVYSNQPQHF. The CDR3 DNA follows: TGTGCCAGCAGTTTAATAACAGTTTATAGCAATCAGCCCCAGCATTTT. Complete variable domain (other parts from reference TRBV28 and TRBJ1-5): DVKVTQSSRYLVKRTGEKVFLECVQDMDHENMFWYRQDPGLGLRLIYFSYDVKMKEKGDIPEGYSVSREKKERFSLILESASTNQTSMYLCASSLITVYSNQPQHFGDGTRLSIL.

The rearrangement joins TRBV4-3 to TRBJ1-3; 9 bases map to TRBD1. The CDR3 runs 16 residues. Germline loops: CDR1 LGHNA, CDR2 YSLEER. V lost 4 bases, J lost 2 bases, and 6 bases stayed unmatched. The CDR3 here is CASSRGTGLTGNTIYF. The CDR3 nucleotides read TGCGCCAGCAGCCGTGGGACAGGGCTGACTGGAAACACCATATATTTT.

The chain carries TRBV6-5 and TRBJ1-2; possible D gene TRBD1, 5 bases. With 6 bases removed from V and 8 bases from J, the gap between germline ends came to 10 bases. CDR1 MNHEY and CDR2 SVGAGI come from the germline V gene. This CDR3 spans 11 amino acids. This chain's CDR3 is CASREWGGYTF. The CDR3 coding sequence is TGTGCCAGCAGGGAATGGGGCGGCTACACCTTC.